This TCR beta chain derives from a study of tissue T cells after allogeneic stem cell transplantation. V dropped 3 bases and J dropped 8; count of bases not matched to a gene: 4. The CDR3 loop spans 13 amino acids. Germline assignment: CDR1 SGHNT and CDR2 YYREEE (reference sequence). Sequenced by immunoSEQ multiplex PCR; TCRdb stores in-frame clones only, minus some. The repertoire holds about 43,000 clones, roughly 92% seen once, with 3.8% in the top ten. The V call is TRBV5-4, the J call TRBJ1-2, with TRBD1 identical over 10 bases. This receptor was identified in a woman aged 35-75 years who later had graft-versus-host disease after an allogeneic stem cell transplant. The sample here was blood, taken before transplantation. CDR3 amino acids: CASSWTGGRGYTF. The CDR3 nucleotides are TGTGCCAGCAGCTGGACAGGGGGTAGGGGCTACACCTTC. The full variable domain, with the rest looked up from reference TRBV5-4 and TRBJ1-2, is ETGVTQSPTHLIKTRGQQVTLRCSSQSGHNTVSWYQQALGQGPQFIFQYYREEENGRGNFPPRFSGLQFPNYSSELNVNALELDDSALYLCASSWTGGRGYTFGSGTRLTVV.